This is a list of T cell receptor beta chains from one sample in a study of cytomegalovirus exposure and HLA in healthy donors. Clones were sequenced by immunoSEQ multiplex PCR, and TCRdb holds only the in-frame ones, with some missing. The sample has 70,000 or so clones, and its top ten clones hold about 2.4%. Sequencing was carried out using PBMCs. The receptors were gathered from a female donor in good health and CMV-seropositive. Both conserved end residues are part of each CDR3. Each record gives: CDR3 protein, CDR3 DNA, D gene, V gene, J gene. D genes are given only for firm matches.

CDR3: CASSFSGGASDTQYF
DNA: TGTGCCAGCAGTTTTAGCGGGGGGGCCTCCGATACGCAGTATTTT
D: TRBD2
V: TRBV28
J: TRBJ2-3

CDR3: CASSQGPYEQYF
DNA: TGTGCCAGCAGCCAGGGGCCCTACGAGCAGTACTTC
D: .
V: TRBV11-3
J: TRBJ2-7

CDR3: CASSQDWAGGIETQYF
DNA: TGCGCCAGCAGCCAAGATTGGGCAGGGGGCATCGAGACCCAGTACTTC
D: TRBD1
V: TRBV4-1
J: TRBJ2-5

CDR3: CASSPRAVNTEAFF
DNA: TGTGCCAGCTCACCTCGAGCGGTGAACACTGAAGCTTTCTTT
D: .
V: TRBV18
J: TRBJ1-1

CDR3: CASSVVVGGVWTEAFF
DNA: TGTGCCAGCAGCGTCGTAGTAGGGGGCGTATGGACTGAAGCTTTCTTT
D: TRBD1
V: TRBV9
J: TRBJ1-1

CDR3: CASSELVEEKLFF
DNA: TGTGCCAGCAGTGAACTCGTTGAGGAAAAACTGTTTTTT
D: .
V: TRBV25-1
J: TRBJ1-4

CDR3: CASSWGQGDSPLHF
DNA: TGTGCCAGCAGCTGGGGACAGGGGGATTCACCCCTCCACTTT
D: TRBD1
V: TRBV7-3
J: TRBJ1-6

CDR3: CASSLAAGTVYGYTF
DNA: TGTGCCAGCAGCTTAGCCGCCGGGACAGTCTATGGCTACACCTTC
D: TRBD1
V: TRBV7-2
J: TRBJ1-2

CDR3: CASSTRPGQGGFGANVLTF
DNA: TGTGCCAGTAGTACCCGACCTGGACAGGGGGGGTTTGGGGCCAACGTCCTGACTTTC
D: TRBD1
V: TRBV19
J: TRBJ2-6

CDR3: CASSAGTGGGGNEKLFF
DNA: TGCGCCAGCAGCGCCGGGACAGGGGGCGGCGGTAATGAAAAACTGTTTTTT
D: TRBD1
V: TRBV5-1
J: TRBJ1-4

CDR3: CASSPTGAEQFF
DNA: TGCGCCAGCAGCCCGACGGGAGCTGAGCAGTTCTTC
D: .
V: TRBV4-1
J: TRBJ2-1

CDR3: CASRDRAPDYGYTF
DNA: TGTGCCAGCAGGGACAGGGCACCCGACTATGGCTACACCTTC
D: TRBD1
V: TRBV28
J: TRBJ1-2

CDR3: CASSYNRGIDEKLFF
DNA: TGTGCCAGCAGCTACAACAGGGGAATAGATGAAAAACTGTTTTTT
D: TRBD1
V: TRBV5-4
J: TRBJ1-4

CDR3: CACRDQETQYF
DNA: TGTGCCTGCCGGGACCAAGAGACCCAGTACTTC
D: .
V: TRBV6-1
J: TRBJ2-5

CDR3: CASSLERQPQHF
DNA: TGTGCCAGCAGTTTGGAGCGGCAGCCCCAGCATTTT
D: .
V: TRBV28
J: TRBJ1-5

CDR3: CASSTREVTEAFF
DNA: TGCGCCAGCAGCACCAGGGAAGTAACTGAAGCTTTCTTT
D: .
V: TRBV4-1
J: TRBJ1-1

CDR3: CSVRAGGGYEQYF
DNA: TGCAGCGTTAGGGCGGGCGGGGGGTACGAGCAGTACTTC
D: TRBD2
V: TRBV29-1
J: TRBJ2-7

CDR3: CASSTRGSGNNSPLHF
DNA: TGTGCCAGTAGTACCCGCGGATCGGGTAATAATTCACCCCTCCACTTT
D: .
V: TRBV19
J: TRBJ1-6

CDR3: CASSQERADTEAFF
DNA: TGCGCCAGCAGCCAAGAGAGGGCGGACACTGAAGCTTTCTTT
D: .
V: TRBV4-3
J: TRBJ1-1

CDR3: CASTSDRDTGELFF
DNA: TGTGCCAGCACATCTGACAGGGACACCGGGGAGCTGTTTTTT
D: TRBD1
V: TRBV25-1
J: TRBJ2-2

CDR3: CASSSLGTGAGGYTF
DNA: TGTGCCAGCAGTTCCTTAGGGACAGGGGCGGGGGGCTACACCTTC
D: TRBD1
V: TRBV6-6
J: TRBJ1-2

CDR3: CASSYGGSAYEQYF
DNA: TGTGCCAGCAGTTACGGAGGCAGCGCCTACGAGCAGTACTTC
D: .
V: TRBV6-5
J: TRBJ2-7

CDR3: CASSPDTDVVSFRYEQYF
DNA: TGTGCCAGCAGTCCCGACACCGACGTAGTGAGTTTCCGCTACGAGCAGTACTTC
D: .
V: TRBV28
J: TRBJ2-7

CDR3: CASIEGPGVNTGELFF
DNA: TGTGCCAGCATTGAGGGCCCGGGGGTGAACACCGGGGAGCTGTTTTTT
D: .
V: TRBV27
J: TRBJ2-2

CDR3: CASSVGVQINTEDFF
DNA: TGTGCCAGCAGTGTAGGAGTCCAGATAAACACTGAAGATTTCTTT
D: .
V: TRBV6-1
J: TRBJ1-1

CDR3: CASSDSPEGADTQYF
DNA: TGTGCCAGCAGTGATTCGCCGGAGGGGGCGGATACGCAGTATTTT
D: .
V: TRBV6-4
J: TRBJ2-3

CDR3: CASRREAGGATDTQYF
DNA: TGTGCCAGCAGACGGGAGGCGGGGGGCGCGACAGATACGCAGTATTTT
D: TRBD2
V: TRBV4-2
J: TRBJ2-3

CDR3: CASSRESNEQFF
DNA: TGTGCCAGCAGTCGAGAGTCCAATGAGCAGTTCTTC
D: .
V: TRBV6-1
J: TRBJ2-1

CDR3: CASSLRGGGLETQYF
DNA: TGTGCCAGCAGTTTAAGGGGTGGGGGGTTGGAGACCCAGTACTTC
D: .
V: TRBV27
J: TRBJ2-5

CDR3: CASSLTADGEQYF
DNA: TGTGCCAGCAGCTTAACGGCGGATGGGGAGCAGTACTTC
D: .
V: TRBV7-3
J: TRBJ2-7

CDR3: CASSFVKGSNQPQHF
DNA: TGTGCCAGTAGTTTTGTCAAGGGGAGCAATCAGCCCCAGCATTTT
D: .
V: TRBV19
J: TRBJ1-5

CDR3: CASSLERGPGGYTF
DNA: TGCGCCAGCAGCTTGGAGCGGGGGCCGGGGGGCTACACCTTC
D: .
V: TRBV5-1
J: TRBJ1-2

CDR3: CSARGDSQYF
DNA: TGCAGTGCTAGAGGGGACAGTCAGTACTTC
D: TRBD1
V: TRBV20-1
J: TRBJ2-5

CDR3: CASSLSYEQYF
DNA: TGTGCCAGCAGCCTAAGTTACGAGCAGTACTTC
D: .
V: TRBV7-2
J: TRBJ2-7

CDR3: CASSPILGESVTQYF
DNA: TGTGCCAGCAGCCCCATATTAGGAGAATCAGTTACGCAGTATTTT
D: .
V: TRBV28
J: TRBJ2-3

CDR3: CASSLAGQGQTGELFF
DNA: TGTGCCAGCAGCTTGGCCGGACAGGGGCAGACCGGGGAGCTGTTTTTT
D: TRBD1
V: TRBV5-6
J: TRBJ2-2

CDR3: CAWTQGRHSGANVLTF
DNA: TGTGCCTGGACTCAGGGGCGCCACTCTGGGGCCAACGTCCTGACTTTC
D: .
V: TRBV30
J: TRBJ2-6

CDR3: CAISGTEETQYF
DNA: TGTGCCATCAGTGGGACAGAAGAGACCCAGTACTTC
D: .
V: TRBV10-3
J: TRBJ2-5

CDR3: CASSFPGYGYTF
DNA: TGTGCCAGCAGCTTTCCGGGCTATGGCTACACCTTC
D: .
V: TRBV5-6
J: TRBJ1-2

CDR3: CASSFTSEGRDEQYF
DNA: TGTGCCAGCAGCTTCACCTCGGAGGGGCGAGACGAGCAGTACTTC
D: .
V: TRBV7-3
J: TRBJ2-7

CDR3: CAWSGGQGANYGYTF
DNA: TGTGCCTGGAGTGGGGGACAGGGGGCTAACTATGGCTACACCTTC
D: TRBD1
V: TRBV30
J: TRBJ1-2

CDR3: CASSHLDQRADNEQFF
DNA: TGCGCCAGCAGCCACCTGGACCAGAGGGCCGACAATGAGCAGTTCTTC
D: .
V: TRBV4-1
J: TRBJ2-1

CDR3: CAGSQAPTVGSPLHF
DNA: TGTGCCGGGAGTCAGGCACCCACCGTGGGTTCACCCCTCCACTTT
D: .
V: TRBV30
J: TRBJ1-6

CDR3: CASSDAGQGYGYTF
DNA: TGCGCCAGCAGCGATGCGGGACAGGGGTATGGCTACACCTTC
D: TRBD1
V: TRBV4-1
J: TRBJ1-2

CDR3: CASSPQEPGQGPLEYF
DNA: TGTGCCAGCTCACCACAGGAGCCGGGACAGGGCCCACTGGAGTACTTC
D: TRBD1
V: TRBV18
J: TRBJ2-7

CDR3: CASSQEQFTGELFF
DNA: TGCGCCAGCAGCCAAGAGCAGTTCACCGGGGAGCTGTTTTTT
D: .
V: TRBV4-3
J: TRBJ2-2

CDR3: CASSENGNNEQFF
DNA: TGTGCCAGCAGTGAGAACGGGAACAATGAGCAGTTCTTC
D: .
V: TRBV6-4
J: TRBJ2-1